Listed below are T cell receptor beta chains from one sample, sequenced in a study of blood T cell repertoires in COVID-19. Libraries were prepared by immunoSEQ multiplex PCR; TCRdb keeps only in-frame clonotypes and omits some of them. The table includes 200,000 to 250,000 clones, more than 80% detected once. What was sequenced was PBMCs or T cells enriched from blood (not recorded which). The source of these receptors is a man aged 35 to 55 who had recovered from COVID-19. The CDR3 runs from the conserved cysteine through the conserved F or W. The D gene is left open where the match is weak. Some rows mark clone size as missing; the rest say once, few, many or name a class of expanded clone.

j_call v_call d_call clone_size cdr3_nt cdr3_aa
TRBJ2-3 TRBV7-8 TRBD2 - TGTGCCAGCAGCTTCGGGACTAGCGGGAGGGTTGTTGATACGCAGTATTTT CASSFGTSGRVVDTQYF
TRBJ1-3 TRBV10-3 TRBD1 - TGTGCCATCAGTGCACAGGGGCCTGGAAACACCATATATTTT CAISAQGPGNTIYF
TRBJ1-6 TRBV7-7 - - TGTGCCAGCAGCTCCCAGGGAGGAGCGCCCCTCCACTTT CASSSQGGAPLHF
TRBJ1-2 TRBV15 - - TGTGCCACCAGCAGGGGGCAGGCCGCGGCTGGCTACACCTTC CATSRGQAAAGYTF
TRBJ2-7 TRBV6-2/TRBV6-3 TRBD2 - TGTGCCAGCAGTTCCCCTTACTTCGGGCTAGCGGGTAGCTCCTACGAGCAGTACTTC CASSSPYFGLAGSSYEQYF
TRBJ2-7 TRBV7-9 - - TGTGCCAGCAGCTTAGGCAAGGGAGGCTACGAGCAGTACTTC CASSLGKGGYEQYF
TRBJ1-2 TRBV5-4 - - TGTGCCAGCAGCTTGGCCGGGGTAACTACTAACTATGGCTACACCTTC CASSLAGVTTNYGYTF
TRBJ1-2 TRBV5-6 - - TGTGCCAGCAGCTTGGGCCGAACCGGGGGCTACACCTTC CASSLGRTGGYTF
TRBJ2-2 TRBV5-1 - - TGCGCCAGCAGAGCCACGGGGAGAGTCACCGGGGAGCTGTTTTTT CASRATGRVTGELFF
TRBJ1-6 TRBV23-1 - once TGCGCCAGCAGTCCGTTAGGAGGGCAGAGGAATTCACCCCTCCACTTT CASSPLGGQRNSPLHF
TRBJ2-7 TRBV9 TRBD2 few TGTGCCAGCAGCGCCCATAGCGGGAGGGCATACGAGCAGTACTTC CASSAHSGRAYEQYF
TRBJ1-1 TRBV10-1 TRBD1 - TGCGCCAGCAATCAGGGGGCGAACACTGAAGCTTTCTTT CASNQGANTEAFF
TRBJ2-1 TRBV19 TRBD2 - TGTGCCAGTAGTTCCTTACTAGCGGGGGGTAACGTTGAGCAGTTCTTC CASSSLLAGGNVEQFF
TRBJ2-3 TRBV29-1 TRBD2 - TGCAGCGTTTCTAGCGGGGCCAGCACAGATACGCAGTATTTT CSVSSGASTDTQYF
TRBJ2-5 TRBV7-9 TRBD2 - TGTGCCAGCAGCCGGGGGGTCGAGCAGACCCAGTACTTC CASSRGVEQTQYF
TRBJ2-3 TRBV29-1 TRBD2 few TGCAGCGTGTCCACCGGACTAGCGGGGACGGATACGCAGTATTTT CSVSTGLAGTDTQYF
TRBJ2-1 TRBV4-2 TRBD2 - TGTGCCAGCAGCCAAGATAGGGCTAGCGGAAAGAGCTCCTACAATGAGCAGTTCTTC CASSQDRASGKSSYNEQFF
TRBJ2-5 TRBV3-1/TRBV3-2 - - TGTGCCAGCAGCCAATGGGGGCGCAAGGAGACCCAGTACTTC CASSQWGRKETQYF
TRBJ1-6 TRBV7-6 - - TGTGCCAGCAGCCTCCCCGCGGGGAGGGGCGACTCACCCCTCCACTTT CASSLPAGRGDSPLHF
TRBJ1-1 TRBV19 - few TGTGCCAGTAGTCTCCTAGTCGGCAGACTAACGAACACTGAAGCTTTCTTT CASSLLVGRLTNTEAFF
TRBJ2-3 TRBV24-1 TRBD2 once TGTGCCACCAGTCAAGCGGGAGAGGCCACAGATACGCAGTATTTT CATSQAGEATDTQYF
TRBJ1-5 TRBV19 - - TGTGCCAGTGGTATAAAATCACAGGGTCAGCCCCAGCATTTT CASGIKSQGQPQHF
TRBJ2-7 TRBV5-4 TRBD2 - TGTGCCAGCAGCTTGGATGGCGGGGGACGTCCCTACGAGCAGTACTTC CASSLDGGGRPYEQYF
TRBJ2-7 TRBV11-2 - - TGTGCCAGCAGCTTAGTTGTGGGAGAAGGAGCCGAGCAGTACTTC CASSLVVGEGAEQYF
TRBJ1-2 TRBV19 - few TGTGCCAGTAAGGCCCTACAGGGAGAAGGCTATGGCTACACCTTC CASKALQGEGYGYTF
TRBJ2-3 TRBV7-6 - - TGTGCCAGCAGCTTATCGGTGCTTCCCATCACAGATACGCAGTATTTT CASSLSVLPITDTQYF
TRBJ1-1 TRBV5-8 TRBD1 - TGTGCCAGCAGCCTAGACAGGGGGAACACTGAAGCTTTCTTT CASSLDRGNTEAFF
TRBJ2-2 TRBV29-1 - - TGCAGCGTTCCGCAGGGGACCGGGGAGCTGTTTTTT CSVPQGTGELFF
TRBJ2-7 TRBV3-1/TRBV3-2 TRBD2 - TGTGCCAGCAGCCCCAGCCTAGCGGGAGGAAACGAGCAGTACTTC CASSPSLAGGNEQYF
TRBJ2-7 TRBV24-1 - - TGTGCCACCAGTATGGGGAGAGAGCAGTACTTC CATSMGREQYF
TRBJ2-7 TRBV28 - - TGTGCCAGCACCACTCCTTCGTCTAGTACCTCCTACGAGCAGTACTTC CASTTPSSSTSYEQYF
TRBJ1-1 TRBV4-1 - - TGCGCCAGCAGCCAAGCGGGTTTGAACACTGAAGCTTTCTTT CASSQAGLNTEAFF
TRBJ2-2 TRBV12-5 TRBD1 - TGTGCTAGTGGCCCCGGGACAGGGGGCCCCGGGGAGCTGTTTTTT CASGPGTGGPGELFF
TRBJ2-2 TRBV5-1 - - TGCGCCAGCAGCTTGGTCGGCTACAGCCACGGGGAGCTGTTTTTT CASSLVGYSHGELFF
TRBJ1-2 TRBV19 TRBD1 - TGTGCCAGTACTCCCACGGGACAGGGTAGAAGGAACTATGGCTACACCTTC CASTPTGQGRRNYGYTF
TRBJ1-4 TRBV24-1 TRBD1 - TGTGCCACCAGTGATGCGGACAGGGGGTACTCTTCAACTAATGAAAAACTGTTTTTT CATSDADRGYSSTNEKLFF
TRBJ1-4 TRBV29-1 - - TGCAGCGTTAGAGGAGCGACTAATGAAAAACTGTTTTTT CSVRGATNEKLFF
TRBJ1-5 TRBV29-1 TRBD1 - TGCAGCGCTACAACGGGACAGGGAGGCAATCAGCCCCAGCATTTT CSATTGQGGNQPQHF
TRBJ2-1 TRBV2 TRBD2 few TGTGCCAGCAGCCCCCTAGGAGGACTAGCGCTTTACAATGAGCAGTTCTTC CASSPLGGLALYNEQFF
TRBJ1-2 TRBV6-1 TRBD1 - TGTGCCAGCAGTCCACAGGGGAACTATGGCTACACCTTC CASSPQGNYGYTF
TRBJ1-1 TRBV2 TRBD1 - TGTGCCAGCAGTGAAAGGGGGCCCACTGAAGCTTTCTTT CASSERGPTEAFF
TRBJ1-1 TRBV19 TRBD1 - TGTGCCAGTAGTCGGGACAGGAACACTGAAGCTTTCTTT CASSRDRNTEAFF
TRBJ2-3 TRBV7-3 - - TGTGCCAGCAGCTTAGGCGGTACCACAGATACGCAGTATTTT CASSLGGTTDTQYF
TRBJ1-2 TRBV4-2 TRBD1 - TGTGCCAGCAGCCCCTGGGACAGATCTAACTATGGCTACACCTTC CASSPWDRSNYGYTF